Below, one TCR beta chain is given with its context. This record comes from a study of blood T cell repertoires in COVID-19. Study details: The samples span acute and convalescent COVID-19 from the United States, Italy and Spain. PBMCs, B-cell-depleted T cells, or T cells provided the cDNA or gDNA that made up the material.

In the authors' workflow: Estimation of nucleated cell counts relied on the amplification of reference gene primers. This table comes from immunoSEQ multiplex PCR, and its TCRdb copy is limited to in-frame clones, with some not included. D and trimming come from the DNA, and the V and J calls and clone size come from that table. The sample has approximately 230,000 clones, roughly 83% seen once; the top ten hold 8.9%. Germline V gene sequence: CDR1 SNHLY, CDR2 FYNNEI. The V segment lost 3 bases and the J segment 9 bases; nucleotides outside the gene matches: 8. This CDR3 is 14 amino acids long. The material sequenced was peripheral blood. The rearrangement uses TRBV2 and TRBJ1-1; 9 bases line up with TRBD1. This TCR was sampled from a man at least 80 years old with acute or convalescent COVID-19. CDR3 sequence reads: CASSDRTGEKKAFF. CDR3 sequence (DNA): TGTGCCAGCAGTGATCGGACAGGGGAGAAGAAAGCTTTCTTT.